A selection of T cell receptor beta chains follows, all from one sample in a study of shared clonotypes between healthy human individuals. The protocol was immunoSEQ multiplex PCR, while the TCRdb copy is restricted to in-frame clones and leaves out a portion. The sample contains millions of clones, 90% to 95% of which appear only once. Sequencing was carried out using naive CD8+ T cells from PBMCs. These receptors all stem from a man between 18 and 35 years old in good health. Some clones in this sample may be carry-over from other donors' samples. Both conserved end residues are part of each CDR3. Where a row states a size, it is once, few, many or the class of an expanded clone; other rows omit it.

V: TRBV5-1; size: -; J: TRBJ2-2; CDR3: CASSLGLAGRTGELFF
V: TRBV4-1; size: -; J: TRBJ2-7; CDR3: CASSLGLAGKGYEQYF
V: TRBV4-1; size: once; J: TRBJ2-4; CDR3: CASSTSWENIQYF
V: TRBV29-1; size: -; J: TRBJ2-1; CDR3: CSVEDPGTGGSGEQFF
V: TRBV28; size: -; J: TRBJ2-7; CDR3: CASSFIGRAAGASYEQYF
V: TRBV19; size: once; J: TRBJ2-7; CDR3: CASSHGTLEQYF
V: TRBV6-1; size: -; J: TRBJ1-1; CDR3: CASGSYGAFF
V: TRBV7-6; size: -; J: TRBJ1-2; CDR3: CASSPQGAYGYTF
V: TRBV4-3; size: -; J: TRBJ2-3; CDR3: CASSRRLAYSTDTQYF
V: TRBV19; size: -; J: TRBJ2-7; CDR3: CASSDRVAYEQYF
V: TRBV7-9; size: -; J: TRBJ1-3; CDR3: CASSTGSGNTIYF
V: TRBV7-9; size: -; J: TRBJ2-7; CDR3: CASSLSPEQGTDEQYF
V: TRBV4-3; size: -; J: TRBJ2-1; CDR3: CASSQGLAGHNEQFF
V: TRBV4-3; size: -; J: TRBJ2-1; CDR3: CASSQDFGTKIEQFF
V: TRBV6-1; size: -; J: TRBJ1-2; CDR3: CASSERTGITANYGYTF
V: TRBV6-6; size: -; J: TRBJ1-5; CDR3: CASIEDRVQHF
V: TRBV11-2; size: -; J: TRBJ1-6; CDR3: CASSLDRFSVAWNSPLHF
V: TRBV27; size: -; J: TRBJ2-7; CDR3: CASSFTGGVYEQYF
V: TRBV9; size: -; J: TRBJ2-1; CDR3: CASSSSGTPNEQFF
V: TRBV19; size: -; J: TRBJ2-1; CDR3: CASTSGRSGYNEQFF
V: TRBV9; size: -; J: TRBJ1-5; CDR3: CASSVRSDAPQHF
V: TRBV4-2; size: -; J: TRBJ2-3; CDR3: CASSQEPHPARISTDTQYF
V: TRBV10-2; size: -; J: TRBJ2-7; CDR3: CASIPLRGTGSGEQYF
V: TRBV6-1; size: -; J: TRBJ2-4; CDR3: CASSEWQGGQNIQYF
V: TRBV7-9; size: once; J: TRBJ1-6; CDR3: CASSRDSSYNSPLHF
V: TRBV25-1; size: -; J: TRBJ2-7; CDR3: CASSGDTATLYEQYF
V: TRBV7-9; size: -; J: TRBJ2-4; CDR3: CASSLEYIQYF
V: TRBV27; size: -; J: TRBJ2-1; CDR3: CASSLTGTYNEQFF
V: TRBV21-1; size: -; J: TRBJ2-1; CDR3: CASSTTSGPYNEQFF
V: TRBV11-2; size: -; J: TRBJ1-1; CDR3: CASSFGLGTEAFF